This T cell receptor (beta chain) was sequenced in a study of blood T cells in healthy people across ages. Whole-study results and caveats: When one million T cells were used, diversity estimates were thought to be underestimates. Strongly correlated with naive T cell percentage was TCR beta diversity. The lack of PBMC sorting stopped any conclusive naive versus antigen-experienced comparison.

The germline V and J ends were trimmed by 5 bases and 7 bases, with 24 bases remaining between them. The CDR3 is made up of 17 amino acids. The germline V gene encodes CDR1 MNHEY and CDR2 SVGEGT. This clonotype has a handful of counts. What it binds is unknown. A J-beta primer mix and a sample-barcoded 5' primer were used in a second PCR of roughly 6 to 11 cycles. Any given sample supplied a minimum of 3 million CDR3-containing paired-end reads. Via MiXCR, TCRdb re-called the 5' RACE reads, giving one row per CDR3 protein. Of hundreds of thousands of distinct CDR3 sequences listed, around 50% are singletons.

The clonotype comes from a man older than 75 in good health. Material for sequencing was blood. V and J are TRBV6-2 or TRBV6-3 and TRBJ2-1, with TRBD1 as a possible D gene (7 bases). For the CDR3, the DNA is TGTGCCAGCAGTAGGGTTCAAGGGGGCGCGGGGACGAATGAGCAGTTCTTC. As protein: CASSRVQGGAGTNEQFF.